These 21 T cell receptor beta chains were sequenced from one sample in a study of T cell changes during pregnancy in multiple sclerosis. TCRdb keeps only in-frame clones here, not all; method: immunoSEQ multiplex PCR. Of approximately 51,000 clones in the sample, about 90% were seen once. The sequenced sample was CD4+ T cells from peripheral blood mononuclear cells, obtained after pregnancy. The origin of the receptors is a female donor with multiple sclerosis, enrolled in a pregnancy study.

V and J are TRBV5-1 and TRBJ2-7; 9 bases agree with TRBD2. J gave up 2 bases and V 4 bases, and 16 bases lay outside the gene matches. The V gene's germline CDR1 is SGHRS and CDR2 YFSETQ. The CDR3 has 18 residues. CDR3 sequence reads: CASSQRIQLAGETYEQYF. The CDR3 DNA reads TGCGCCAGCAGCCAACGAATACAACTAGCGGGCGAGACCTACGAGCAGTACTTC.

The chain carries TRBV11-2 and TRBJ2-7, with D perhaps matching TRBD1 (5 bases). Germline CDR1 and CDR2: SGHAT and FQNNGV. The germline V and J ends were trimmed by 5 bases and 9 bases, with 14 bases remaining between them. The CDR3 spans 12 residues. The chain's CDR3 is CASSQHRQRQYF. Here the CDR3 DNA reads TGTGCCAGCAGCCAACACCGACAGAGGCAGTACTTC.

This chain uses TRBV2 with TRBJ2-5; D is uncertain. The CDR3 loop spans 14 amino acids. From germline, CDR1 is SNHLY and CDR2 FYNNEI. Deletions cut 7 bases from V and 2 bases from J, with 14 bases between. The CDR3 loop is CASMQNVAQETQYF. In DNA, the CDR3 is TGTGCCAGCATGCAGAACGTCGCACAAGAGACCCAGTACTTC.

The J gene is TRBJ2-7, the V gene TRBV7-2; 7 bases match TRBD1. In germline, CDR1 is SGHTA, CDR2 FQGNSA. The ends lost 5 bases at V and 6 bases at J; junction bases unmatched: 7. The CDR3 is 13 amino acids. Here the CDR3 DNA reads TGTGCCAGCAGCAACAGGGGAGTCAGCGAGCAGTACTTC. Amino acids: CASSNRGVSEQYF.

The V gene is TRBV7-2, the J gene TRBJ2-1; D is uncertain. Trimming left V 0 bases short and J 0 bases short, with 9 bases between. The CDR3 has 16 amino acids. CDR1 SGHTA and CDR2 FQGNSA come from the germline V gene. The CDR3 spells CASSLAPSPSYNEQFF. The CDR3, as DNA: TGTGCCAGCAGCTTAGCTCCCTCTCCCTCCTACAATGAGCAGTTCTTC.

The chain combines TRBV7-2 with TRBJ1-1; 11 nucleotides agree with TRBD1. After removal of 5 bases from V and 5 bases from J, the junction contained 1 base not matched to a gene. The CDR3 extends over 13 amino acids. The germline CDR1 and CDR2 sequences are SGHTA and FQGNSA. The DNA of the CDR3 is TGTGCCAGCAGCAGGGACAGGGGGACTGAAGCTTTCTTT. Translated, it gives CASSRDRGTEAFF.

This sequence joins TRBV5-6 and TRBJ2-3; no firm D call. There are 17 residues in the CDR3. Trimming left V 1 base short and J 0 bases short, with 15 bases between. Germline assignment: CDR1 SGHDT and CDR2 YYEEEE. The CDR3 reads CASSLLTALTSTDTQYF. CDR3 in DNA: TGTGCCAGCAGCTTGCTTACCGCCCTTACTAGCACAGATACGCAGTATTTT.

The gene calls are TRBV10-2 and TRBJ2-1; 9 bases are a match to TRBD2. This CDR3 region has 14 residues. Germline trimming cut 6 bases from V and 9 bases from J; bases unmatched to any gene: 9. The V gene's germline CDR1 is WSHSY and CDR2 SAAADI. The CDR3 protein is CASRAGTSTTEQFF. The DNA for the CDR3 is TGCGCCAGCAGAGCCGGGACTAGCACGACTGAGCAGTTCTTC.

This clone showed up just once. The chain links TRBV2 to TRBJ1-4; D uncertain. The V end was cut by 6 bases, the J end by 5 bases, with 10 bases between. The CDR3 has 13 residues. Germline V lookup: CDR1 SNHLY, CDR2 FYNNEI. CDR3 nucleotide sequence: TGTGCCAGCAGGGTAACACAGAATGAAAAACTGTTTTTT. As protein: CASRVTQNEKLFF.

The chain carries TRBV7-2 and TRBJ1-1, with 7 nucleotides matching TRBD1. The CDR3 runs to 16 residues. Germline loops: CDR1 SGHTA, CDR2 FQGNSA. V was pared by 2 bases and J by 2 bases, with 8 bases of the junction left unmatched. Written as DNA, the CDR3 is TGTGCCAGCAGCTTAAGGATGGGACAGACAAACACTGAAGCTTTCTTT. Translation gives CASSLRMGQTNTEAFF.

CDR3 bases: TGTGCCAACCGCGGGGGGCATCAGCCCCAGCATTTT. Its translation: CANRGGHQPQHF. The chain joins TRBV6-5 to TRBJ1-5; D may be TRBD1 (6 bases). Germline CDR1 MNHEY, CDR2 SVGAGI. This CDR3 comprises 12 residues. Trimming shortened V by 10 bases and J by 5 bases, and 12 bases separated the two germline ends.

The chain carries TRBV5-4 and TRBJ2-1, with unresolved D. This CDR3 has 15 residues. Trimming removed 0 bases at V and 7 bases at J, with 14 bases between. CDR1 and CDR2 (germline): SGHNT, YYREEE (reference sequence). CDR3 DNA sequence: TGTGCCAGCAGCTTGGGCGGTGCCCAACCTAATGAGCAGTTCTTC. This gives the protein CASSLGGAQPNEQFF.

The DNA of the CDR3 is TGTGCCAGCAGGGGGCGCGGCACAGATACGCAGTATTTT. It translates to CASRGRGTDTQYF. The chain recombines TRBV5-6 with TRBJ2-3; D perhaps matches TRBD1 (5 bases). CDR1 and CDR2 (germline): SGHDT, YYEEEE. The V gene lost 5 bases and the J gene lost 1 base, with 8 bases spanning the gap. The CDR3 is 13 amino acids.

The rearrangement links TRBV28 to TRBJ1-2; weak D call: TRBD1 (6 bases). Per the germline V gene, CDR1 is MDHEN and CDR2 is SYDVKM. The V end was cut by 6 bases, the J end by 1 base, with 12 bases between. This CDR3 has 14 residues. The CDR3 reads CASRGATGNYGYTF. The DNA for the CDR3 is TGTGCCAGCAGGGGGGCGACGGGTAACTATGGCTACACCTTC.

CDR3 sequence: CAISRQGELGNQPQHF. CDR3 coding DNA: TGTGCCATCAGTCGACAGGGGGAATTGGGCAATCAGCCCCAGCATTTT. The chain joins TRBV10-3 to TRBJ1-5, with TRBD1 matching 9 bases. CDR3 length: 16 amino acids. Per the germline V gene, CDR1 is ENHRY and CDR2 is SYGVKD. V dropped 5 bases and J dropped 2; count of bases not matched to a gene: 7.

The chain recombines TRBV6-1 with TRBJ1-2, with a tentative D call TRBD1 (5 bases). CDR3 length equals 15 residues. The germline gives CDR1 MNHNS, CDR2 SASEGT. Between the trimmed V and J ends, which lost 1 base and 5 bases, there was a span of 14 bases. The DNA for the CDR3 is TGTGCCAGCAGTGAAGGGGGGACTGTAGCTTATGGCTACACCTTC. Protein product: CASSEGGTVAYGYTF.

The chain uses TRBV5-1 and TRBJ1-4; possible D gene TRBD1, 6 bases. Germline V CDR1 and CDR2: SGHRS, YFSETQ. With 2 bases removed from V and 1 base from J, the gap between germline ends came to 12 bases. The CDR3 totals 16 residues. The CDR3 DNA reads as TGCGCCAGCAGCTTCGGCCAACAGGGAACTAATGAAAAACTGTTTTTT. It translates to CASSFGQQGTNEKLFF.

For this clone: Other DNA sequences in this sample translate to the same CDR3. The chain joins TRBV7-2 to TRBJ2-7; D ambiguous. From germline, CDR1 is SGHTA and CDR2 FQGNSA. V lost 5 bases and J lost 0, with 5 bases in between. The CDR3 length is 12 residues. The CDR3 protein is CASSPSSYEQYF. The CDR3 region has the DNA TGTGCCAGCAGCCCCTCCTCCTACGAGCAGTACTTC.

This chain connects TRBV25-1 to TRBJ2-7; D is unresolved. Trimming took off 5 bases at V and 1 base at J, with 3 bases between the two ends. CDR3 length: 11 amino acids. Germline V gene sequence: CDR1 MGHDK, CDR2 SYGVNS. CDR3 amino acids: CASSISYEQYF. CDR3 DNA sequence: TGTGCCAGCAGTATATCCTACGAGCAGTACTTC.

The V call is TRBV4-1, the J call TRBJ2-1; 10 bases are a match to TRBD1. Germline CDR1 is MGHRA and CDR2 is YSYEKL. CDR3 length: 16 amino acids. Trimming removed 2 bases from V and 7 bases from J; junction bases left unmatched: 8. The CDR3 DNA sequence: TGCGCCAGCAGCCAACCCCGGGACAGGGGACGTAATGAGCAGTTCTTC. Residues: CASSQPRDRGRNEQFF.

This chain uses TRBV11-3 with TRBJ2-1, with a tentative D call TRBD1 (5 bases). The CDR3 covers 13 residues. Trimming pared 5 bases from V and 6 bases from J, leaving 11 bases between. Germline CDR1 reads SGHNT; CDR2 reads YENEEA. The CDR3 sequence: CASSHDSFNEQFF. The CDR3 bases are TGTGCCAGCAGCCATGACAGTTTCAATGAGCAGTTCTTC.